This TCR beta chain derives from a study of blood T cell repertoires in COVID-19. The V end lost 5 bases, the J end lost 0 bases, and 19 bases lay between the germline ends. The V gene's germline CDR1 is MDHEN and CDR2 SYDVKM. This CDR3 region has 17 residues. Before being deemed recovered, Cohort 3 donors had two negative PCRs, clearance, or symptom resolution. Repertoires were generated with immunoSEQ multiplex PCR, while TCRdb's copy carries only in-frame clones and drops some. The repertoire consists of a few hundred thousand clones, with approximately 92% occurring once and the leading ten covering around 18%.

Sequencing was performed on PBMCs or T cells enriched from blood (not recorded which). This chain joins TRBV28 and TRBJ1-2, with unresolved D. This receptor was taken from a woman in her thirties who had recovered from COVID-19. The CDR3 region is CASSARRWGEPNYGYTF. CDR3 in DNA: TGTGCCAGCAGTGCTAGGAGGTGGGGAGAGCCTAACTATGGCTACACCTTC.